This T cell receptor beta chain comes out of a study of OX40 agonist ivuxolimab in advanced cancers. With respect to the entire study: Ivuxolimab was an agonistic, fully human IgG2 monoclonal antibody directed against OX40 (CD134), a costimulatory receptor. Prior anti-PD-1, anti-PD-L1 or anti-CTLA-4 therapy was permitted, and checkpoint inhibitors had been received by under 50% of dose-escalation patients. The point of sequencing TCRbeta in the periphery was to test whether ivuxolimab changed TCR sequence diversity and drove clonal T-cell expansion. The dose-escalation cohort was over 70% male with a mean age of about 60 years, ranging from roughly 20 to 80. The paper describes the monotherapy dose-escalation part (N ≈ 52 patients) of the phase I trial of ivuxolimab. Of the roughly 51 dose-escalation patients, hepatocellular carcinoma was present in approximately 20, melanoma in around 15, renal cell carcinoma in 9 and head and neck cancer in 9. Three dose-escalation patients achieved partial responses, one with hepatocellular carcinoma and two with cutaneous melanoma. Intravenous ivuxolimab was administered to patients every 2 weeks at six dose levels: 0.01, 0.1, 0.3, 1.5, 3 and 10 mg/kg. General findings and caveats noted by the study authors: Which antigens the clonally expanded peripheral T cells were specific for was not determined. Low levels of normalized T-cell clonal expansion were also seen in some patients who did not respond. In the 0.1-3.0 mg/kg groups, partial responders were among the patients with the lowest normalized peripheral clonal expansion, particularly in CD8+ T cells. Clonal expansion of both CD4+ and CD8+ blood T cells was observed from baseline to week 6 at doses 0.1 to 3.0 mg/kg. After ivuxolimab, CD8+ T cells had more expanded clones than CD4+ T cells on average.

A remark on this clone: What this receptor recognizes is not known. Base quality data are lacking; no much larger clone is found one base away.

For sequencing of the TCRbeta CDR3 region, genomic DNA was extracted from the sorted cells. The immunoSEQ Assay was used for sequencing of TCRbeta CDR3 regions. Sourced from immuneACCESS, this table was stored by TCRdb with only in-frame sequences that have V and J called. A share of the clones is absent; for the studies checked, an unresolved V gene accounts for under half, and the remainder has no known explanation. For this sample there are under 95,000 clones; roughly 87% appear just once. The ten most abundant clones make up approximately 1.2% of the sample. The trial excluded patients who had a history of autoimmune disease or who were on systemic immunosuppression. Peripheral blood for TCR sequencing was collected from all dose cohorts at baseline, on cycle 4 day 1, and on cycle 7 day 1. Samples were obtained from an open-label, multicenter, first-in-human phase I dose-escalation trial of ivuxolimab. The trial enrolled adults with locally advanced or metastatic head and neck squamous cell, hepatocellular, melanoma or renal cell carcinoma. CD4+ and CD8+ T cells were sorted separately from peripheral blood before TCR sequencing.

CDR1 SGHTA and CDR2 FQGNSA were looked up in the germline V gene. CDR3 length: 13 amino acids, cysteine to phenylalanine. Of all the DNA, just the CDR3 is kept, 39 bases in frame from base 1. The junction shows trimming of 5 bases on V and 11 bases on J, plus 15 bases between the germline ends. The starting material was CD4+ or CD8+ T cells sorted from blood, obtained in a trial of the OX40 agonist ivuxolimab. The clonotype was recovered from an adult with an advanced solid tumor such as melanoma, head and neck, liver or kidney cancer. The sequence links TRBV7-2 to TRBJ2-2; matching of 6 bases hints at TRBD1 as the D gene. In nucleotide form, the sequence is TGTGCCAGCAGCAAATTTTTAGGGGGAGAGCTGTTTTTT. The translation is CASSKFLGGELFF.